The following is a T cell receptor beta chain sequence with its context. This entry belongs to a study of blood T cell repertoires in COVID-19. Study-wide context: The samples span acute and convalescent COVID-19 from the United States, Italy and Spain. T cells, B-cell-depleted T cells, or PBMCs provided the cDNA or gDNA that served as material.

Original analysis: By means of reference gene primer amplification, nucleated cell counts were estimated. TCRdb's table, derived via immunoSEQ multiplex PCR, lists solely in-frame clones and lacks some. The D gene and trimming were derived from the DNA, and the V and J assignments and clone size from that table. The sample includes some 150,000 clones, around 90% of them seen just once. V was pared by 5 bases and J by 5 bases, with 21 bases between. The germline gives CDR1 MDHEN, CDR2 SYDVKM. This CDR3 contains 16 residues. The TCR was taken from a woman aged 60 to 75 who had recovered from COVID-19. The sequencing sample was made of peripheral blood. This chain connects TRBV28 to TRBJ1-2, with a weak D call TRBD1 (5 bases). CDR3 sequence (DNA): TGTGCCAGCAGTATAGGGGCGCGCGGAATGGGTTATGGCTACACCTTC. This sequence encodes CASSIGARGMGYGYTF.